This T cell receptor beta chain derives from a study of T cells in Graves' hyperthyroidism and ophthalmopathy. At the level of the study: Peripheral blood draws took place at initial diagnosis, ahead of any treatment.

From germline, CDR1 is LGHDT and CDR2 YNNKEL (reference sequence). The V gene lost 2 bases and the J gene lost 4 bases, with 3 bases spanning the gap. The CDR3 length is 11 residues. Researchers amplified the TCR beta CDR3 regions from RNA transcripts. Initially, a first-round RT-PCR of the TCR CDR3 employed the HTBI primer set. TCRdb re-analysed the multiplex PCR reads in MiXCR, keeping a single row per CDR3 protein. The table lists a few hundred thousand distinct CDR3 sequences, approximately 15% of them singletons. It was uncontrolled infection, other autoimmune disease, pregnancy or lactation that excluded patients. From more than 8 ml of fresh peripheral blood, PBMCs were isolated. This clonotype was detected ten times or more. The antigen remains undetermined. Study outcomes and limitations: Blood samples included most of the expanded thyroid clonotypes exceeding 0.001.

Sequenced input: blood. The J gene is TRBJ2-7, the V gene TRBV3-1; D unresolved. The origin of this receptor is a woman aged 25 to 39 with Graves' hyperthyroidism. The CDR3 protein is CASSQRYEQYF. In nucleotides, the CDR3 is TGTGCCAGCAGCCAACGTTACGAGCAGTACTTC.